This TCR beta chain emerged from a study of T cell clonality in common variable immunodeficiency. Findings and caveats of the study: TCRbeta clonality was increased in CVID versus healthy controls. Reportedly, TCR beta sequences from common variable immunodeficiency showed fewer deletions and N-nucleotide insertions.

Trimming shortened V by 4 bases and J by 5 bases, and 14 bases separated the two germline ends. The CDR3 has 15 residues. Germline CDR1 is MNHEY and CDR2 is SVGEGT. Most patients and controls had Caucasian heritage. This clone occurred many times. Its antigen is still unknown. The DNA ends 3 residues before the CDR3 does, and the rest of the CDR3 is filled in from the germline J gene. Control and CVID samples contributed equal amounts of genomic DNA. Assay: immunoSEQ multiplex PCR; the TCRdb copy retains only in-frame clones and omits some. Sampling found some 80,000 clones, none seen once. The sequenced sample consisted of peripheral blood mononuclear cells. This TCR was sampled from a person aged 18 to 75 in good health. The chain recombines TRBV6-2 or TRBV6-3 with TRBJ2-2; maybe TRBD2 (5 bases). CDR3 residues: CASSSTRATTGELFF. Partial CDR3 DNA: TGTGCCAGCAGTTCCACGAGGGCTACTACCGGGGAG.